A single sample is the source of the 8 T cell receptor beta chains below, sequenced in a study of T cells after yellow fever vaccination. One entry per CDR3 protein results from TCRdb running MiXCR on the 5' RACE reads. Here the sample spans 150,000 to 200,000 distinct CDR3 sequences, about 6% being singletons. The sample here was CD4+ T cells sorted from PBMCs, taken on the day of the first yellow fever vaccination. Receptors were obtained from a young man who received the YFV17D yellow fever vaccine.

The chain joins TRBV28 to TRBJ2-1; 11 nucleotides match TRBD2. The J segment lost 4 bases and the V segment lost 5 bases, leaving 4 bases of the junction unmatched. Germline values: CDR1 MDHEN, CDR2 SYDVKM. The CDR3 consists of 15 residues. The CDR3 sequence is CASSLAGGYYNEQFF. The CDR3 DNA is TGTGCCAGCAGTCTAGCGGGGGGCTATTACAATGAGCAGTTCTTC.

This clonotype was observed many times. CDR3 bases: TGTGCCAGCAGTGACTCGCTAAGGAACACTGAAGCTTTCTTT. Translated, it gives CASSDSLRNTEAFF. This chain uses TRBV6-4 with TRBJ1-1; D gene ambiguous. Looked up from germline, CDR1 is MRHNA and CDR2 is SNTAGT. Trimming took 0 bases from V and 1 from J, leaving 6 bases between them. The CDR3 runs 14 residues.

J is TRBJ1-2 and V is TRBV10-3; D perhaps matches TRBD1 (6 bases). The CDR3 is 16 amino acids. Trimming removed 4 bases from V and 4 bases from J, with 19 bases in between. The germline V gene has CDR1 ENHRY and CDR2 SYGVKD. The CDR3 loop reads CAISGRTAGLGYGYTF. The CDR3 DNA follows: TGTGCCATCAGTGGGCGGACAGCCGGTTTAGGCTATGGCTACACCTTC.

This clonotype appeared many times. V and J are TRBV5-4 and TRBJ2-1, with TRBD1 as a possible D gene (6 bases). CDR1 is SGHNT, CDR2 YYREEE, per germline (reference sequence). The CDR3 is 15 residues long. V was clipped by 4 bases and J by 8 bases, with 19 bases between them. The CDR3 DNA sequence: TGTGCCAGCAGCCACCTCTTGGCAGGGGTGGATGAGCAGTTCTTC. Translation gives CASSHLLAGVDEQFF.

This clonotype was detected ten times or more. CDR3 in DNA: TGTGCCAGCAGTTCTTTAGGGGCTTGGTTCTTC. Protein: CASSSLGAWFF. V usage is TRBV12-3 or TRBV12-4 and J usage is TRBJ2-1; a weak D match, TRBD1 (5 bases). V dropped 4 bases and J dropped 15 bases, with 13 bases sitting between them. CDR3 size: 11 residues.

This clonotype was counted many times. The CDR3 loop reads CASSKTSSSGANVLTF. CDR3 sequence (DNA): TGCGCCAGCTCGAAGACATCTAGCTCTGGGGCCAACGTCCTGACTTTC. V is TRBV5-1 and J is TRBJ2-6; no definite D call. Germline V gene sequence: CDR1 SGHRS, CDR2 YFSETQ. The germline V and J ends were trimmed by 7 bases and 0 bases, with 14 bases remaining between them. The CDR3 covers 16 residues. Supplemented by reference TRBV5-1 and TRBJ2-6, the full variable domain reads KAGVTQTPRYLIKTRGQQVTLSCSPISGHRSVSWYQQTPGQGLQFLFEYFSETQRNKGNFPGRFSGRQFSNSRSEMNVSTLELGDSALYLCASSKTSSSGANVLTFGAGSRLTVL.

This clonotype came up many times. The chain combines TRBV7-2 with TRBJ1-2, with D unresolved. CDR1 is SGHTA, CDR2 FQGNSA, per germline. CDR3 length: 12 amino acids. Trimming cost V 5 bases and J 8 bases, with 12 bases left between them. CDR3 in amino acids: CASSAWTDGYTF. As DNA, the CDR3 is TGTGCCAGCAGCGCATGGACGGACGGCTACACCTTC.

This rearrangement joins TRBV20-1 to TRBJ1-1; TRBD1 is a possible D gene (6 bases). V dropped 1 base and J dropped 5 bases, with 14 bases sitting between them. The length of the CDR3 is 14 residues. Germline CDR1 and CDR2: DFQATT and SNEGSKA (reference sequence). For the CDR3, the DNA is TGCAGTGCTAGAGCGACAGGACTCAGGACTGAAGCTTTCTTT. This encodes CSARATGLRTEAFF.